These T cell receptor beta chains were read from a single sample in a study of human T cells and chemical hapten exposure. In TCRdb, the RACE reads were re-called with MiXCR into one record per CDR3 protein. In the table there are fewer than 150,000 distinct CDR3 sequences, approximately 15% of which are singletons. Sequenced here: whole blood, sampled in connection with sensitization to the hapten diphenylcyclopropenone (DPC). These receptors all come from a woman between 18 and 29 years old with alopecia areata. Some clones in this sample may be carry-over from other donors' samples. The CDR3 runs from the conserved cysteine through the conserved F or W. D genes are given only for firm matches. Where a row states a size, it is once, few, many or the class of an expanded clone; other rows omit it.

len: 12; d_gene: -; abundance: few; v_gene: TRBV20-1; j_gene: TRBJ1-2; CDR3aa: CSASSRNYGYTF; CDR3nt: TGCAGTGCTAGTAGTCGAAACTATGGCTACACCTTC
len: 17; d_gene: -; abundance: -; v_gene: TRBV6-6; j_gene: TRBJ1-5; CDR3aa: CASSSEVGSDSNQPQHF; CDR3nt: TGTGCCAGCAGTTCCGAGGTGGGCAGTGATAGCAATCAGCCCCAGCATTTT
len: 14; d_gene: -; abundance: few; v_gene: TRBV3-1; j_gene: TRBJ2-7; CDR3aa: CASSQEGFSYEQYF; CDR3nt: TGTGCCAGCAGCCAAGAAGGGTTCTCCTACGAGCAGTACTTC
len: 15; d_gene: -; abundance: few; v_gene: TRBV10-3; j_gene: TRBJ2-3; CDR3aa: CAISQAVSSTDTQYF; CDR3nt: TGTGCCATCAGCCAAGCCGTTAGTAGCACAGATACGCAGTATTTT
len: 15; d_gene: -; abundance: -; v_gene: TRBV9; j_gene: TRBJ2-2; CDR3aa: CASSPADPWAGELFF; CDR3nt: TGTGCCAGCAGCCCCGCGGACCCTTGGGCCGGGGAGCTGTTTTTT
len: 13; d_gene: -; abundance: few; v_gene: TRBV30; j_gene: TRBJ2-7; CDR3aa: CAWATWGHYEQYF; CDR3nt: TGTGCCTGGGCAACCTGGGGACACTACGAGCAGTACTTC
len: 13; d_gene: -; abundance: few; v_gene: TRBV30; j_gene: TRBJ1-3; CDR3aa: CAWTQGSGNTIYF; CDR3nt: TGTGCCTGGACACAGGGCTCTGGAAACACCATATATTTT
len: 15; d_gene: -; abundance: -; v_gene: TRBV6-5; j_gene: TRBJ2-3; CDR3aa: CASSYGAGGRDTQYF; CDR3nt: TGTGCCAGCAGTTACGGGGCAGGGGGGCGAGATACGCAGTATTTT
len: 15; d_gene: -; abundance: few; v_gene: TRBV30; j_gene: TRBJ2-3; CDR3aa: CAWSGGRILTDTQYF; CDR3nt: TGTGCCTGGAGTGGGGGACGGATCCTCACAGATACGCAGTATTTT
len: 15; d_gene: -; abundance: few; v_gene: TRBV6-2/TRBV6-3; j_gene: TRBJ2-7; CDR3aa: CASSYGRRYSYEQYF; CDR3nt: TGTGCCAGCAGTTACGGCAGGCGATACTCCTACGAGCAGTACTTC
len: 19; d_gene: -; abundance: -; v_gene: TRBV6-2/TRBV6-3; j_gene: TRBJ1-1; CDR3aa: CASCPDTEGHAWGNTEAFF; CDR3nt: TGTGCCAGCTGCCCGGACACGGAGGGCCATGCGTGGGGGAACACTGAAGCTTTCTTT
len: 17; d_gene: TRBD2; abundance: few; v_gene: TRBV5-5; j_gene: TRBJ2-3; CDR3aa: CASSLFTSGGSLDTQYF; CDR3nt: TGTGCCAGCAGCTTGTTTACTAGCGGGGGCAGTTTAGATACGCAGTATTTT
len: 15; d_gene: -; abundance: -; v_gene: TRBV7-9; j_gene: TRBJ1-2; CDR3aa: CASSPEGLIGYGYTF; CDR3nt: TGTGCCAGCAGCCCGGAGGGGCTCATTGGGTATGGCTACACCTTC
len: 14; d_gene: TRBD1; abundance: -; v_gene: TRBV28; j_gene: TRBJ1-5; CDR3aa: CASSLSRTGQPQHF; CDR3nt: TGTGCCAGCAGTTTATCTCGGACAGGGCAGCCCCAGCATTTT
len: 16; d_gene: -; abundance: -; v_gene: TRBV14; j_gene: TRBJ1-4; CDR3aa: CASSQKQFATNEKLFF; CDR3nt: TGTGCCAGCAGCCAGAAGCAGTTTGCAACTAATGAAAAACTGTTTTTT
len: 15; d_gene: TRBD1; abundance: many; v_gene: TRBV5-5; j_gene: TRBJ2-7; CDR3aa: CASSNSPGQNYEQYF; CDR3nt: TGTGCCAGCAGCAATAGCCCGGGACAGAACTACGAGCAGTACTTC
len: 16; d_gene: TRBD1; abundance: many; v_gene: TRBV7-8; j_gene: TRBJ1-5; CDR3aa: CASSLGQGAINQPQHF; CDR3nt: TGTGCCAGCAGCTTAGGGCAGGGGGCTATCAATCAGCCCCAGCATTTT
len: 16; d_gene: TRBD2; abundance: -; v_gene: TRBV7-2; j_gene: TRBJ2-5; CDR3aa: CASSQGLAGGQETQYF; CDR3nt: TGTGCCAGCAGCCAAGGACTAGCGGGGGGCCAAGAGACCCAGTACTTC
len: 12; d_gene: -; abundance: -; v_gene: TRBV19; j_gene: TRBJ1-2; CDR3aa: CASSARGSGYTF; CDR3nt: TGTGCCAGTAGTGCGAGGGGGAGCGGCTACACCTTC
len: 16; d_gene: -; abundance: -; v_gene: TRBV2; j_gene: TRBJ2-3; CDR3aa: CASSVRSGLSTDTQYF; CDR3nt: TGTGCCAGCAGTGTAAGAAGCGGGCTTAGCACAGATACGCAGTATTTT
len: 12; d_gene: TRBD2; abundance: few; v_gene: TRBV12-3/TRBV12-4; j_gene: TRBJ2-2; CDR3aa: CASTRGAGELFF; CDR3nt: TGTGCCAGCACTCGGGGGGCCGGGGAGCTGTTTTTT
len: 16; d_gene: -; abundance: few; v_gene: TRBV2; j_gene: TRBJ2-3; CDR3aa: CASTAGRSPAAYPQYF; CDR3nt: TGTGCCAGCACGGCAGGGAGGTCTCCAGCCGCCTACCCGCAGTATTTT
len: 15; d_gene: -; abundance: medium-sized; v_gene: TRBV4-3; j_gene: TRBJ2-2; CDR3aa: CASSRQPGEAGELFF; CDR3nt: TGCGCCAGCAGCCGACAGCCGGGGGAGGCCGGGGAGCTGTTTTTT
len: 14; d_gene: -; abundance: -; v_gene: TRBV5-1; j_gene: TRBJ2-3; CDR3aa: CASRRGGGTDTQYF; CDR3nt: TGCGCCAGCCGCCGCGGGGGCGGCACAGATACGCAGTATTTT
len: 13; d_gene: -; abundance: -; v_gene: TRBV3-1; j_gene: TRBJ2-7; CDR3aa: CASSRTDSREQYF; CDR3nt: TGTGCCAGCAGCCGAACCGACAGCCGGGAGCAGTACTTC
len: 15; d_gene: -; abundance: -; v_gene: TRBV7-2; j_gene: TRBJ2-1; CDR3aa: CASSLSRSSYNEQFF; CDR3nt: TGTGCCAGCAGCTTAAGCCGCAGCTCCTACAATGAGCAGTTCTTC
len: 14; d_gene: -; abundance: -; v_gene: TRBV11-2; j_gene: TRBJ2-5; CDR3aa: CASSRDRGQETQYF; CDR3nt: TGTGCCAGCAGCCGGGACCGAGGACAAGAGACCCAGTACTTC
len: 16; d_gene: -; abundance: few; v_gene: TRBV7-8; j_gene: TRBJ2-2; CDR3aa: CASSLGAEGDTGELFF; CDR3nt: TGTGCCAGCAGCTTAGGCGCGGAGGGCGATACCGGGGAGCTGTTTTTT
len: 14; d_gene: TRBD1; abundance: few; v_gene: TRBV7-9; j_gene: TRBJ1-1; CDR3aa: CASSLGTGVSEAFF; CDR3nt: TGTGCCAGCAGCTTAGGGACAGGGGTCTCTGAAGCTTTCTTT
len: 11; d_gene: -; abundance: -; v_gene: TRBV6-2/TRBV6-3; j_gene: TRBJ2-7; CDR3aa: CASSYSDEQYF; CDR3nt: TGTGCCAGCAGTTACTCGGACGAGCAGTACTTC
len: 15; d_gene: -; abundance: -; v_gene: TRBV6-4; j_gene: TRBJ2-3; CDR3aa: CASSDGGGASDTQYF; CDR3nt: TGTGCCAGCAGTGACGGAGGGGGGGCCAGCGATACGCAGTATTTT
len: 15; d_gene: -; abundance: -; v_gene: TRBV20-1; j_gene: TRBJ1-5; CDR3aa: CSAPSTDTGRQPQHF; CDR3nt: TGCAGTGCTCCTTCGACAGACACTGGACGTCAGCCCCAGCATTTT
len: 13; d_gene: -; abundance: many; v_gene: TRBV7-2; j_gene: TRBJ2-3; CDR3aa: CASSRQGADTQYF; CDR3nt: TGTGCCAGCAGCCGACAAGGGGCAGATACGCAGTATTTT
len: 15; d_gene: -; abundance: -; v_gene: TRBV7-8; j_gene: TRBJ2-5; CDR3aa: CASSLAGQPGETQYF; CDR3nt: TGTGCCAGCAGCTTAGCGGGGCAGCCCGGAGAGACCCAGTACTTC
len: 13; d_gene: -; abundance: -; v_gene: TRBV28; j_gene: TRBJ2-7; CDR3aa: CASRVGRNYEQYF; CDR3nt: TGTGCCAGCAGGGTGGGGAGGAACTACGAGCAGTACTTC
len: 14; d_gene: -; abundance: -; v_gene: TRBV27; j_gene: TRBJ2-5; CDR3aa: CASSQTGLQETQYF; CDR3nt: TGTGCCAGCAGTCAGACGGGGTTACAAGAGACCCAGTACTTC
len: 15; d_gene: -; abundance: few; v_gene: TRBV7-7; j_gene: TRBJ2-3; CDR3aa: CASSSKIGPADTQYF; CDR3nt: TGTGCCAGCAGTTCCAAAATAGGCCCGGCAGATACGCAGTATTTT
len: 14; d_gene: TRBD1; abundance: few; v_gene: TRBV12-3/TRBV12-4; j_gene: TRBJ1-2; CDR3aa: CASRARGQGHGYTF; CDR3nt: TGTGCCAGCAGGGCTCGGGGACAGGGGCATGGCTACACCTTC
len: 13; d_gene: -; abundance: -; v_gene: TRBV3-1; j_gene: TRBJ1-1; CDR3aa: CASSQDLTKEAFF; CDR3nt: TGTGCCAGCAGCCAAGATCTAACTAAAGAAGCTTTCTTT
len: 14; d_gene: -; abundance: few; v_gene: TRBV18; j_gene: TRBJ1-3; CDR3aa: CASSVDPSGNTIYF; CDR3nt: TGTGCCAGCTCAGTCGATCCTTCTGGAAACACCATATATTTT
len: 14; d_gene: -; abundance: few; v_gene: TRBV7-2; j_gene: TRBJ1-1; CDR3aa: CASSRSQVNTEAFF; CDR3nt: TGTGCCAGCAGCCGCTCCCAGGTGAACACTGAAGCTTTCTTT
len: 14; d_gene: -; abundance: -; v_gene: TRBV12-3/TRBV12-4; j_gene: TRBJ2-7; CDR3aa: CASSLTGVDYEQYF; CDR3nt: TGTGCCAGCAGTTTAACGGGGGTCGACTACGAGCAGTACTTC
len: 13; d_gene: -; abundance: many; v_gene: TRBV7-3; j_gene: TRBJ1-1; CDR3aa: CASSTDGLTEAFF; CDR3nt: TGTGCCAGCAGCACCGACGGACTCACTGAAGCTTTCTTT
len: 13; d_gene: -; abundance: -; v_gene: TRBV6-6; j_gene: TRBJ2-6; CDR3aa: CASRSSGANVLTF; CDR3nt: TGTGCCAGCAGGTCGTCTGGGGCCAACGTCCTGACTTTC
len: 14; d_gene: -; abundance: few; v_gene: TRBV30; j_gene: TRBJ1-1; CDR3aa: CAWSVQLVNTEAFF; CDR3nt: TGTGCCTGGAGTGTACAACTCGTGAACACTGAAGCTTTCTTT
len: 16; d_gene: -; abundance: -; v_gene: TRBV12-3/TRBV12-4; j_gene: TRBJ2-3; CDR3aa: CASSLSPRPHTDTQYF; CDR3nt: TGTGCCAGCAGTTTATCCCCCCGGCCCCACACAGATACGCAGTATTTT